This T cell receptor (beta chain) is drawn from a study of OX40 agonist ivuxolimab in advanced cancers. Regarding the complete study: Ivuxolimab was an agonistic, fully human IgG2 monoclonal antibody directed against OX40 (CD134), a costimulatory receptor. Patients were allowed to have had prior anti-PD-1, anti-PD-L1 or anti-CTLA-4 therapy, and around two fifths of the dose-escalation patients had been treated with checkpoint inhibitors. Peripheral TCRbeta sequencing was intended to test whether TCR sequence diversity was altered and clonal T-cell expansion was caused by ivuxolimab. A male proportion of 82.7% and a mean age of 60 years, ranging from 23 to 79, were recorded for the dose-escalation cohort. Partial responses occurred in three dose-escalation patients, of whom one had hepatocellular carcinoma and two had cutaneous melanoma. Intravenous ivuxolimab was administered to patients every 2 weeks at six dose levels: 0.01, 0.1, 0.3, 1.5, 3 and 10 mg/kg. Among the 50 to 55 dose-escalation patients, around 19 had hepatocellular carcinoma, roughly 15 melanoma, 9 renal cell carcinoma and 9 head and neck cancer. The paper describes the monotherapy dose-escalation part (N ≈ 50 patients) of the phase I trial of ivuxolimab. The paper's findings and limits, for the study overall: Antigen specificity was not determined for the clonally expanded peripheral T cells. At doses from 0.1 to 3.0 mg/kg, clonal expansion was seen in both CD4+ and CD8+ blood T cells between baseline and week 6. In partial responders in the 0.1-3.0 mg/kg groups, normalized peripheral clonal expansion was found to be among the lowest, especially among CD8+ T cells. After ivuxolimab, more expanded clones were found on average in CD8+ T cells than in CD4+ T cells. Low levels of normalized T-cell clonal expansion were also shown by some nonresponding patients.

Comments on this clone: There is no known antigen for this receptor. Qualities for individual bases were not recorded, and no much larger clone is one base off.

The trial excluded patients who had a history of autoimmune disease or who were on systemic immunosuppression. In every dose cohort, peripheral blood was drawn for TCR sequencing at baseline, cycle 4 day 1, and cycle 7 day 1. The samples were taken from a phase I, first-in-human, multicenter, open-label dose-escalation trial of ivuxolimab. Adults with locally advanced or metastatic melanoma, renal cell, hepatocellular, or head and neck squamous cell carcinoma were enrolled in the trial. CD4+ and CD8+ T cells were sorted separately from peripheral blood before TCR sequencing. From the germline V gene (reference sequence), CDR1 is MNHEY and CDR2 is SMNVEV. The CDR3 runs 14 amino acids, cysteine and phenylalanine included. The only DNA kept is the CDR3, 42 bases in frame from the first base. V is shortened by 1 base, J by 1 base, and the region joining them spans 7 bases. Genomic DNA was extracted from sorted cells for sequencing of the TCRbeta CDR3 region. TCRbeta CDR3 regions were sequenced using the immunoSEQ Assay. Here the immuneACCESS table is served through TCRdb, limited to in-frame sequences with V and J called. Missing clones are a known gap in these copies; in checked studies unresolved V genes cover under half, and the rest lacks a known reason. This sample lists roughly 58,000 clones; around 81% were detected once. Together, the top ten hold under 3.5% of the sample.

Sequencing was performed on CD4+ or CD8+ T cells sorted from blood, taken in a trial of the OX40 agonist ivuxolimab. The chain links TRBV27 with TRBJ2-5; TRBD1 is perhaps the D gene, given 5 matching bases. This TCR was recovered from an adult with an advanced solid tumor such as melanoma, head and neck, liver or kidney cancer. The CDR3 here reads CASSLWGSQETQYF. The sequence in DNA is TGTGCCAGCAGTTTATGGGGCAGCCAAGAGACCCAGTACTTC.